The rows below give T cell receptor beta chains drawn from one sample of a study of T cell clones after liver transplantation. Repertoires were generated with immunoSEQ multiplex PCR, while TCRdb's copy carries only in-frame clones and drops some. The data contain approximately 100,000 clones, 82% of them singletons. This specimen was CD4+ T cells from blood, taken before liver transplant. The source is a human donor who received a liver transplant. Both conserved end residues are part of each CDR3. A D gene is named only where the DNA matches it firmly. Clone size is stated in some rows and not others, as once, few, many or a class when expanded.

D,J,V,size,CDR3,DNA
-,TRBJ2-5,TRBV7-9,-,CASSLGQETQYF,TGTGCCAGCAGCCTCGGCCAAGAGACCCAGTACTTC
-,TRBJ1-2,TRBV4-2,-,CASSQEGQGIGYTF,TGTGCCAGCAGCCAAGAGGGTCAAGGAATTGGCTACACCTTC
-,TRBJ2-1,TRBV2,once,CASVFLTGTSSYNEQFF,TGTGCCAGCGTCTTCTTAACAGGGACAAGCTCCTACAATGAGCAGTTCTTC
TRBD2,TRBJ2-2,TRBV2,-,CASNQRGNTGELFF,TGTGCCAGCAATCAGCGGGGGAACACCGGGGAGCTGTTTTTT
-,TRBJ2-5,TRBV18,few,CASSPFRSRSETQYF,TGTGCCAGCTCACCGTTTCGCAGCCGCTCCGAGACCCAGTACTTC
-,TRBJ2-1,TRBV11-2,-,CASTVATYNEQFF,TGTGCCAGCACCGTGGCGACCTACAATGAGCAGTTCTTC
-,TRBJ1-1,TRBV7-9,-,CASSFGPGAVAEAFF,TGTGCCAGCAGCTTTGGTCCAGGGGCGGTCGCTGAAGCTTTCTTT
TRBD1,TRBJ1-5,TRBV25-1,-,CATTTGKRNQPQHF,TGTGCCACCACGACAGGGAAACGCAATCAGCCCCAGCATTTT
-,TRBJ1-1,TRBV19,once,CASSTTRNTEAFF,TGTGCCAGTAGTACGACAAGGAACACTGAAGCTTTCTTT
-,TRBJ1-1,TRBV11-3,-,CASSRTLNTEAFF,TGTGCCAGCAGCCGTACATTGAACACTGAAGCTTTCTTT
-,TRBJ2-1,TRBV11-3,once,CASSLEERYNEQFF,TGTGCCAGCAGCTTAGAGGAACGGTACAATGAGCAGTTCTTC
TRBD1,TRBJ1-3,TRBV19,-,CAAAEGASNTIYF,TGTGCCGCCGCTGAGGGGGCCTCGAACACCATATATTTT
TRBD2,TRBJ2-1,TRBV4-2,-,CASSPRTSGGRSNEQFF,TGTGCCAGCAGCCCTAGGACTAGCGGGGGGCGGTCAAATGAGCAGTTCTTC
-,TRBJ2-2,TRBV7-2,-,CASSNRVANTGELFF,TGTGCCAGCAGCAACAGGGTGGCGAACACCGGGGAGCTGTTTTTT
TRBD1,TRBJ2-2,TRBV11-3,once,CASSLATTSGQGPNTGELFF,TGTGCCAGCAGCTTAGCCACAACCTCTGGACAGGGGCCGAACACCGGGGAGCTGTTTTTT
-,TRBJ2-3,TRBV28,-,CASSSSGDTDTQYF,TGTGCCAGCAGTTCCTCAGGCGACACAGATACGCAGTATTTT
-,TRBJ1-2,TRBV12-5,few,CASGSQGGYTF,TGTGCTAGTGGTTCCCAGGGCGGCTACACCTTC
TRBD2,TRBJ2-3,TRBV2,-,CASSLTSGGTDTQYF,TGTGCCAGCAGCTTGACTAGCGGGGGAACAGATACGCAGTATTTT
-,TRBJ1-1,TRBV29-1,-,CSVAGSTEAFF,TGCAGCGTGGCAGGGAGCACTGAAGCTTTCTTT
-,TRBJ2-1,TRBV30,-,CAWSVGGRYNEQFF,TGTGCCTGGAGTGTAGGAGGCAGATACAATGAGCAGTTCTTC
-,TRBJ1-2,TRBV4-1,-,CASSQEQGFYGYTF,TGCGCCAGCAGCCAAGAACAGGGTTTCTATGGCTACACCTTC
-,TRBJ1-2,TRBV9,once,CASSVDPTPSLYGYTF,TGTGCCAGCAGCGTAGACCCTACCCCCTCACTATATGGCTACACCTTC
TRBD1,TRBJ1-2,TRBV27,-,CASSLQGDLYGYTF,TGTGCCAGCAGTTTGCAGGGGGACCTCTATGGCTACACCTTC
-,TRBJ1-2,TRBV29-1,once,CSGHTSREGYTF,TGCAGCGGCCATACGAGCAGGGAGGGCTACACCTTC
-,TRBJ1-1,TRBV27,few,CASRTVGTEAFF,TGTGCCAGCAGAACAGTGGGCACTGAAGCTTTCTTT
-,TRBJ2-3,TRBV9,-,CASSVLPRGDTQYF,TGTGCCAGCAGCGTCCTCCCCAGGGGAGATACGCAGTATTTT
-,TRBJ2-7,TRBV11-1,-,CASSSRRRHYEQYF,TGTGCCAGCAGCTCCCGCAGAAGGCACTACGAGCAGTACTTC
-,TRBJ2-6,TRBV5-8,-,CASSLGRNSGANVLTF,TGTGCCAGCAGCTTGGGACGGAACTCTGGGGCCAACGTCCTGACTTTC